Listed here are 9 T cell receptor beta chains from one sample, sequenced in a study of CD8 T cells in Susac syndrome. cDNA came from around 0.5 to 1 ug RNA primed by random hexamers. MiXCR, run by TCRdb on the immunoSEQ multiplex PCR reads, gives a single entry per CDR3 protein. Of hundreds of thousands of distinct CDR3 sequences listed, 70% to 90% are singletons. Sequencing was done on a sample of CD8+ T cells from PBMCs. Receptors were obtained from a human donor with multiple sclerosis.

The rearrangement uses TRBV7-9 and TRBJ2-1, with unresolved D. The V and J ends lost 1 base and 7 bases respectively, with 11 bases between them. This CDR3 spans 14 amino acids. Germline assignment: CDR1 SEHNR and CDR2 FQNEAQ (reference sequence). The CDR3 loop reads CASSLVARGNEQFF. The CDR3 DNA sequence: TGTGCCAGCAGCTTAGTTGCGCGTGGGAATGAGCAGTTCTTC.

For the CDR3, the DNA is TGCGCCAGCAGCCAAGCGGGACCCAGGATCGGGGATACGCAGTATTTT. It codes for CASSQAGPRIGDTQYF. This sequence joins TRBV4-1 and TRBJ2-3; D might be TRBD1 or TRBD2, each matching 5 bases. CDR1 MGHRA and CDR2 YSYEKL come from the germline V gene. The V end lost 1 base, the J end lost 6 bases, and 17 bases lay between the germline ends. This CDR3 contains 16 residues.

This rearrangement joins TRBV19 to TRBJ2-6; D gene uncertain. Germline loops: CDR1 LNHDA, CDR2 SQIVND (reference sequence). Trimming shortened V by 10 bases and J by 4 bases, and 11 bases separated the two germline ends. The CDR3 consists of 13 residues. The CDR3 spells CATDAVGANVLTF. CDR3 sequence (DNA): TGTGCCACCGACGCGGTGGGGGCCAACGTCCTGACTTTC.

The chain is built from TRBV27 and TRBJ2-7; D not resolved. V lost 0 bases and J lost 3, with 9 bases in between. CDR1 is MNHEY, CDR2 SMNVEV, per germline (reference sequence). This CDR3 region has 14 residues. The CDR3 sequence: CASSLSSRYYEQYF. The DNA for the CDR3 is TGTGCCAGCAGTTTATCTTCGCGGTACTACGAGCAGTACTTC.

Only a few counts were recorded for this clonotype. The rearrangement joins TRBV7-8 to TRBJ2-7, with 11 bases matching TRBD2. The V gene's germline CDR1 is SGHVS and CDR2 FQNEAQ. This CDR3 is 18 amino acids long. The J segment lost 0 bases and the V segment lost 2 bases, leaving 9 bases of the junction unmatched. The CDR3 loop reads CASSLSSSGRQLSYEQYF. CDR3 DNA: TGTGCCAGCAGCTTATCGTCTAGCGGGAGGCAGCTCTCCTACGAGCAGTACTTC.

This chain uses TRBV20-1 with TRBJ2-5; TRBD2 agrees at 7 bases. This CDR3 has 16 amino acids. Germline lookup yields CDR1 DFQATT and CDR2 SNEGSKA (reference sequence). Trimming at V came to 2 bases and at J to 3 bases, leaving 12 bases not matched to a gene. CDR3: CSARSGVGLAEETQYF. DNA for the CDR3: TGCAGTGCTAGATCCGGGGTTGGGCTAGCGGAAGAGACCCAGTACTTC.

Here the CDR3 DNA reads TGTGCCATCAGTGACCCATCCGTTGGGGCTGCTGAAGCTTTCTTT. This sequence encodes CAISDPSVGAAEAFF. The chain combines TRBV10-3 with TRBJ1-1, with D possibly being TRBD1 (5 bases). Trimming pared 3 bases from V and 6 bases from J, leaving 17 bases between. Germline V gene lookup returns CDR1 ENHRY and CDR2 SYGVKD. The CDR3 runs 15 residues.

The chain couples TRBV28 to TRBJ2-7; D is unresolved. Germline CDR1 MDHEN, CDR2 SYDVKM. V was pared by 6 bases and J by 7 bases, with 13 bases between. CDR3 length equals 12 residues. The CDR3 nucleotides read TGTGCCAGCAGCTATACAGAGAGGGAGCAGTACTTC. Translating gives CASSYTEREQYF.

J is TRBJ1-1 and V is TRBV5-4; TRBD1 agrees at 8 bases. In germline, CDR1 is SGHNT, CDR2 YYREEE (reference sequence). V was clipped by 2 bases and J by 4 bases; unmatched bases: 13. This CDR3 is 17 amino acids long. Here the CDR3 reads CASSLGQGLSRVTEAFF. The CDR3 DNA reads TGTGCCAGCAGCTTAGGACAGGGCCTATCGAGGGTCACTGAAGCTTTCTTT.